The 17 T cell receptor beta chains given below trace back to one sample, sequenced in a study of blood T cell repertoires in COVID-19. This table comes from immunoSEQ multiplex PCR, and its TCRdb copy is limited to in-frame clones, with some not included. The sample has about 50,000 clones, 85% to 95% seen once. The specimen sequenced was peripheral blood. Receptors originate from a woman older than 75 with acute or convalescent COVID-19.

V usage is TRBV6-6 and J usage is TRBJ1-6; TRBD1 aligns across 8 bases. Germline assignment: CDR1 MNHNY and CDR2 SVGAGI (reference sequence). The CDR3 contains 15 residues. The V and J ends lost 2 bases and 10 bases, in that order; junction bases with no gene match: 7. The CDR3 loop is CASSYAPGQESPLHF. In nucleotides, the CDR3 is TGTGCCAGCAGTTACGCCCCGGGACAGGAGTCACCCCTCCACTTT.

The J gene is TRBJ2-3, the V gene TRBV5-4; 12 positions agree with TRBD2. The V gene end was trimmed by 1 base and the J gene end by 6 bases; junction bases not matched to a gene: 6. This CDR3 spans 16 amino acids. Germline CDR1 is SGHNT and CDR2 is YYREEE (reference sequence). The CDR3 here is CASSLRASGRGDTQYF. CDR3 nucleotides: TGTGCCAGCAGCTTGAGGGCTAGCGGGAGGGGGGATACGCAGTATTTT.

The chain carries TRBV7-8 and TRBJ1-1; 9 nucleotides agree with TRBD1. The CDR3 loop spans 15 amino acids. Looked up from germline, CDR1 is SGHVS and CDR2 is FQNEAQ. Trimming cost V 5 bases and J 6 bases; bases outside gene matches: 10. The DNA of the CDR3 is TGTGCCAGCAGCCCAAGAGGGACAGGGAAGCCTGAAGCTTTCTTT. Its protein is CASSPRGTGKPEAFF.

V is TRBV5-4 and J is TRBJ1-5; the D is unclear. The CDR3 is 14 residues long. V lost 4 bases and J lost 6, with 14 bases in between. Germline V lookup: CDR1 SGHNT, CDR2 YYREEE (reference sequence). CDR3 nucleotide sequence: TGTGCCAGCAGCATACTGGACTCAGGTCAGCCCCAGCATTTT. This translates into CASSILDSGQPQHF.

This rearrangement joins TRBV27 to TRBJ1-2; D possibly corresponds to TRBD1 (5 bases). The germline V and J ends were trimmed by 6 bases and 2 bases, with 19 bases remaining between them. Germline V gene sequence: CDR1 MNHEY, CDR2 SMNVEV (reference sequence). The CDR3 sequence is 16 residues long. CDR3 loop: CASSRWGGASNYGYTF. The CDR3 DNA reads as TGTGCCAGCAGCCGCTGGGGCGGTGCCTCCAACTATGGCTACACCTTC.

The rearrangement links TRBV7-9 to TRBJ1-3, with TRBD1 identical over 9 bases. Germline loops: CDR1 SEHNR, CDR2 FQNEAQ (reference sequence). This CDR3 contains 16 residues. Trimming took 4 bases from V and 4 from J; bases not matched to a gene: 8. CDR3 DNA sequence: TGTGCCAGCAGCTACCGAACAGGGGGCGTCGGAAACACCATATATTTT. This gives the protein CASSYRTGGVGNTIYF.

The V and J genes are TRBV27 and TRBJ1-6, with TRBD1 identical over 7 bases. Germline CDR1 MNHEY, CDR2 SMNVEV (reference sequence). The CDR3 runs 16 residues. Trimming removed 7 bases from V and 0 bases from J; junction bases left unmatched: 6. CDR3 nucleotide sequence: TGTGCCAGCAAACAAACAGGGGACTCCTATAATTCACCCCTCCACTTT. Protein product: CASKQTGDSYNSPLHF.

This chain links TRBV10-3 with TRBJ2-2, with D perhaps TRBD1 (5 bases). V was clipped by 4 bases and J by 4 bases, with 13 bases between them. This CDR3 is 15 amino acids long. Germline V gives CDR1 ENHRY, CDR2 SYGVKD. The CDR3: CAISAQGRGTGELFF. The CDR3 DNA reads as TGTGCCATCAGTGCGCAGGGTCGTGGCACCGGGGAGCTGTTTTTT.

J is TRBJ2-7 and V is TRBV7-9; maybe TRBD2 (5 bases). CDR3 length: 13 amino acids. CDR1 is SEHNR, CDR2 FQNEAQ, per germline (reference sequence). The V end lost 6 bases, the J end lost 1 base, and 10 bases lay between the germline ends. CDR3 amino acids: CASRAAGSYEQYF. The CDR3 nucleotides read TGTGCCAGCAGGGCGGCGGGTTCCTACGAGCAGTACTTC.

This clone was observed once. The CDR3 coding sequence is TGTGCCAGCTCACCACTCCAGGCCAACTCTGGAAACACCATATATTTT. It translates to CASSPLQANSGNTIYF. V and J are TRBV18 and TRBJ1-3; D gene ambiguous. Germline CDR1 is KGHSH and CDR2 is LQKENI. V was trimmed by 1 base and J by 0 bases, leaving 10 bases between them. The CDR3 runs to 16 residues. Complete variable domain (other parts from reference TRBV18 and TRBJ1-3): NAGVMQNPRHLVRRRGQEARLRCSPMKGHSHVYWYRQLPEEGLKFMVYLQKENIIDESGMPKERFSAEFPKEGPSILRIQQVVRGDSAAYFCASSPLQANSGNTIYFGEGSWLTVV.

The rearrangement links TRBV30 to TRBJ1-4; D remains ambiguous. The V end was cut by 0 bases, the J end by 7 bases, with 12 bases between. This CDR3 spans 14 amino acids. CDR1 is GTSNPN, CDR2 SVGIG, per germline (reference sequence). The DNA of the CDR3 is TGTGCCTGGAGTGTGAAGGGAGTGGGTGAAAAACTGTTTTTT. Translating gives CAWSVKGVGEKLFF.

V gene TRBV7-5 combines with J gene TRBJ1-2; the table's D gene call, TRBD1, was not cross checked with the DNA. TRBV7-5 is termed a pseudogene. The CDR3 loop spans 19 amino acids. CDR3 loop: CARSLPLGQGMFPNYGYTF. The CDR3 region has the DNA TGTGCCAGAAGCTTACCCCTAGGACAGGGAATGTTTCCCAACTATGGCTACACCTTC.

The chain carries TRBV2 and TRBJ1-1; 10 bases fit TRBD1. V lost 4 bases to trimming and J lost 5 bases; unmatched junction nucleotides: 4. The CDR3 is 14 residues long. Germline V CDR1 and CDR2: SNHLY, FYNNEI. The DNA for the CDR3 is TGTGCCAGCAGTGGGACAGGGGGGTGGACTGAAGCTTTCTTT. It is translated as CASSGTGGWTEAFF.

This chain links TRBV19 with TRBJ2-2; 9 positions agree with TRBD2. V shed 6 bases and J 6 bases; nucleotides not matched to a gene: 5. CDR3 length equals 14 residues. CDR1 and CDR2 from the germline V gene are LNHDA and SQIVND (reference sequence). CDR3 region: CASRSGTSSGELFF. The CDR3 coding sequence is TGTGCCAGTAGATCCGGGACTAGCTCCGGGGAGCTGTTTTTT.

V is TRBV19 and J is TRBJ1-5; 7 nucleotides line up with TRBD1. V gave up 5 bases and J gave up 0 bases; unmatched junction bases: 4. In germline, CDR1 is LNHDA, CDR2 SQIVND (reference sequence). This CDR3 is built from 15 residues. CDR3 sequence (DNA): TGTGCCAGTAGTCAGGGACAGAATAGCAATCAGCCCCAGCATTTT. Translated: CASSQGQNSNQPQHF.

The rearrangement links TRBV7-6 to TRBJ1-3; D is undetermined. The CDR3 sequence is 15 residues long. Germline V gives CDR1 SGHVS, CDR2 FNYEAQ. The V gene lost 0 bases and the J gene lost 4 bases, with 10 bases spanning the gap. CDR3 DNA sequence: TGTGCCAGCAGCTTAGCGGGAGCGGGAGGAAACACCATATATTTT. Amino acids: CASSLAGAGGNTIYF.

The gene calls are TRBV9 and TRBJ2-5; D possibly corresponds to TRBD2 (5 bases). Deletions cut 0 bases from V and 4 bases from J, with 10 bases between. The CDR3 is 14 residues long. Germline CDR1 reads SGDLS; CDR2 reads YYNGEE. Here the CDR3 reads CASSVEGRVETQYF. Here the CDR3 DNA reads TGTGCCAGCAGCGTAGAAGGGCGGGTAGAGACCCAGTACTTC. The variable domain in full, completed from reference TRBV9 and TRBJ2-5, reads DSGVTQTPKHLITATGQRVTLRCSPRSGDLSVYWYQQSLDQGLQFLIQYYNGEERAKGNILERFSAQQFPDLHSELNLSSLELGDSALYFCASSVEGRVETQYFGPGTRLLVL.